These 16 T cell receptor beta chains came from one sample sequenced in a study of blood T cell repertoires in COVID-19 (TCRdb year 2020). Library creation used the immunoSEQ multiplex PCR assay. TCRdb mirrors the immuneACCESS table, restricted to in-frame sequences. Some clones are absent from its copies; in checked studies, under half trace to an unresolved V gene, and the reason for the others is unknown. The sample profile shows about 230,000 clones; more than 75% of them were found once. Around 0.98% of the sample comes from the top ten. The specimen was peripheral blood. The receptors were gathered from a man aged 35 to 55 with acute or convalescent COVID-19.

This chain joins TRBV28 and TRBJ1-4; TRBD1 matches at 7 bases. Germline CDR1 and CDR2: MDHEN and SYDVKM. V lost 11 bases to trimming and J lost 7 bases; unmatched junction nucleotides: 13. The CDR3 contains 14 residues. CDR3 amino acids: CAWGRSGGIEKLFF. The CDR3 nucleotides read TGTGCCTGGGGTCGGTCAGGGGGAATTGAAAAACTGTTTTTT.

CDR3 loop: CASSHPNSGNEQFF. In DNA, the CDR3 is TGTGCCAGCAGCCACCCGAATAGCGGCAATGAGCAGTTCTTC. The chain links TRBV4-2 to TRBJ2-1; D perhaps matches TRBD2 (6 bases). The CDR3 spans 14 residues. Per germline, CDR1 LGHNA and CDR2 YNFKEQ. Trimming took 3 bases from V and 6 from J, leaving 12 bases between them.

J is TRBJ1-6 and V is TRBV7-2, with TRBD1 matching 7 bases. Germline lookup yields CDR1 SGHTA and CDR2 FQGNSA. V gave up 8 bases and J gave up 7 bases; unmatched junction bases: 5. The CDR3 loop spans 13 amino acids. CDR3: CASGTDGNSPLHF. The CDR3 nucleotides are TGTGCCAGCGGGACAGATGGAAATTCACCCCTCCACTTT.

This chain uses TRBV5-6 with TRBJ2-3; D may be TRBD1 (5 bases). Trimming left V 0 bases short and J 2 bases short, with 13 bases between. CDR3 length: 16 amino acids. Germline loops: CDR1 SGHDT, CDR2 YYEEEE. As DNA, the CDR3 is TGTGCCAGCAGCTTGGGGTCAGGGATCTCCACAGATACGCAGTATTTT. Translating gives CASSLGSGISTDTQYF. The full variable domain, its missing parts supplied by reference TRBV5-6 and TRBJ2-3, is DAGVTQSPTHLIKTRGQQVTLRCSPKSGHDTVSWYQQALGQGPQFIFQYYEEEERQRGNFPDRFSGHQFPNYSSELNVNALLLGDSALYLCASSLGSGISTDTQYFGPGTRLTVL.

The CDR3 DNA follows: TGTGCCAGCAGTTGGGGGCCGAATAGCAATCAGCCCCAGCATTTT. Translation: CASSWGPNSNQPQHF. This rearrangement joins TRBV27 to TRBJ1-5, with D possibly being TRBD1 (6 bases). The CDR3 is 15 residues long. Trimming shortened V by 4 bases and J by 0 bases, and 10 bases separated the two germline ends. Germline lookup yields CDR1 MNHEY and CDR2 SMNVEV (reference sequence).

The chain combines TRBV7-2 with TRBJ2-5; tentatively, D is TRBD1 (7 bases). Germline loops: CDR1 SGHTA, CDR2 FQGNSA. The CDR3 is 15 residues long. The V and J ends lost 5 bases and 7 bases respectively, with 20 bases between them. The CDR3 region has the DNA TGTGCCAGCAGCCACCCAGGGGGAGCGGGCCGGACCCAGTACTTC. Protein: CASSHPGGAGRTQYF.

The chain links TRBV3-1 (or the pseudogene TRBV3-2) to TRBJ2-3, with TRBD1 identical over 9 bases. There are 15 residues in the CDR3. V lost 5 bases, J lost 0 bases, and 3 bases stayed unmatched. Germline loops: CDR1 LGHDT, CDR2 YNNKEL (reference sequence). The DNA of the CDR3 is TGTGCCAGCAGCTTCGGGACAGGGAGCACAGATACGCAGTATTTT. Translated, it gives CASSFGTGSTDTQYF.

This chain connects TRBV28 to TRBJ1-2; D is undetermined. CDR3 length: 12 residues. CDR1 is MDHEN and CDR2 is SYDVKM in the germline V gene. V lost 9 bases to trimming and J lost 8 bases, with 16 bases between them. Here the CDR3 DNA reads TGTGCCAGTACTCAGGAGGGTAAGGGCTACACCTTC. Translating it yields CASTQEGKGYTF.

The chain uses TRBV27 and TRBJ2-7; the D is unclear. V lost 3 bases and J lost 0, with 6 bases in between. Germline-derived CDR1 and CDR2 are MNHEY and SMNVEV (reference sequence). This CDR3 has 13 residues. In DNA, the CDR3 is TGTGCCAGCAGTTTCTCCAGCTCCTACGAGCAGTACTTC. This sequence encodes CASSFSSSYEQYF.

The V gene is TRBV27, the J gene TRBJ2-1, with D possibly matching TRBD2 (6 bases). This CDR3 comprises 15 residues. The germline V gene has CDR1 MNHEY and CDR2 SMNVEV (reference sequence). V shed 10 bases and J shed 7 bases, with 23 bases lying between them. The CDR3: CATSKLGGGPNEQFF. In DNA, the CDR3 is TGTGCCACCTCGAAACTGGGGGGAGGTCCGAATGAGCAGTTCTTC.

The chain joins TRBV2 to TRBJ2-1; unclear D gene. V dropped 2 bases and J dropped 9 bases, with 5 bases sitting between them. This CDR3 is 11 amino acids long. The germline CDR1 and CDR2 sequences are SNHLY and FYNNEI. The CDR3 coding sequence is TGTGCCAGCAGTGAACTCTTTGAGCAGTTCTTC. Its translation: CASSELFEQFF.

The chain employs TRBV2 and TRBJ1-2; no clear D. Germline lookup yields CDR1 SNHLY and CDR2 FYNNEI. The CDR3 length is 16 residues. Deletions cut 5 bases from V and 2 bases from J, with 18 bases between. The CDR3 loop reads CASSSGTRTGNYGYTF. CDR3 sequence (DNA): TGTGCCAGCAGTTCCGGTACCCGGACTGGGAACTATGGCTACACCTTC.

The CDR3 sequence: CASSSDRGAYGYTF. CDR3 nucleotides: TGTGCCAGCAGCTCCGACAGGGGCGCTTATGGCTACACCTTC. The chain recombines TRBV7-4 with TRBJ1-2; 8 bases align to TRBD1. The CDR3 contains 14 residues. Germline values: CDR1 SGHVT, CDR2 SQSDAQ. The V segment lost 4 bases and the J segment 5 bases; nucleotides outside the gene matches: 6.

The genes are TRBV7-9 and TRBJ1-1; D is perhaps TRBD1 (6 bases). This CDR3 spans 13 amino acids. Germline CDR1 and CDR2: SEHNR and FQNEAQ (reference sequence). Between the trimmed V and J ends, which lost 6 bases and 1 base, there was a span of 9 bases. CDR3 residues: CASSTQGNTEAFF. CDR3 nucleotides: TGTGCCAGCAGTACACAGGGGAACACTGAAGCTTTCTTT.

The V gene is TRBV9, the J gene TRBJ1-2, with D perhaps TRBD1 (5 bases). V gave up 4 bases and J gave up 5 bases, with 15 bases separating them. CDR1 and CDR2 (germline): SGDLS, YYNGEE. The CDR3 contains 14 residues. The CDR3 is CASSPERGNYGYTF. As DNA, the CDR3 is TGTGCCAGCAGCCCAGAAAGGGGTAATTATGGCTACACCTTC.

The chain combines TRBV2 with TRBJ2-3, with D unresolved. The length of the CDR3 is 13 residues. Trimming left V 6 bases short and J 6 bases short, with 13 bases between. From germline, CDR1 is SNHLY and CDR2 FYNNEI. CDR3 sequence: CASRASFLDTQYF. The CDR3 DNA reads as TGTGCCAGCAGGGCTAGTTTCCTCGATACGCAGTATTTT.